What follows are 2 T cell receptor beta chains derived from one specimen sequenced in a study of CD8 T cells in Susac syndrome. The RNA input was about 0.5 to 1 ug, and it was reverse transcribed with random hexamers. TCRdb passed the immunoSEQ multiplex PCR reads through MiXCR, listing each CDR3 protein once. This table holds about 73,000 distinct CDR3 sequences, roughly 94% found once. The sample comprised CD8+ T cells from PBMCs. The receptors come from a human donor with multiple sclerosis.

This chain joins TRBV9 and TRBJ1-1, with TRBD1 matching over 7 bases. The CDR3 runs 16 residues. Trimming took 7 bases from V and 7 from J; bases not matched to a gene: 19. CDR1 and CDR2 (germline): SGDLS, YYNGEE. The CDR3 here is CASSAPRGTEEGEAFF. CDR3 sequence (DNA): TGTGCCAGCTCCGCACCACGGGGGACAGAGGAGGGTGAAGCTTTCTTT.

The chain employs TRBV7-9 and TRBJ2-1; TRBD1 might be the D (5 bases). The V and J ends lost 1 base and 0 bases respectively, with 10 bases between them. The CDR3 is made up of 16 amino acids. Germline CDR1 reads SEHNR; CDR2 reads FQNEAQ (reference sequence). The CDR3 reads CASSLEAGPSYNEQFF. In DNA form, the CDR3 reads TGTGCCAGCAGCTTAGAGGCAGGGCCCTCCTACAATGAGCAGTTCTTC. Based on the CDR3 plus reference TRBV7-9 and TRBJ2-1, the full variable domain is DTGVSQNPRHKITKRGQNVTFRCDPISEHNRLYWYRQTLGQGPEFLTYFQNEAQLEKSRLLSDRFSAERPKGSFSTLEIQRTEQGDSAMYLCASSLEAGPSYNEQFFGPGTRLTVL.